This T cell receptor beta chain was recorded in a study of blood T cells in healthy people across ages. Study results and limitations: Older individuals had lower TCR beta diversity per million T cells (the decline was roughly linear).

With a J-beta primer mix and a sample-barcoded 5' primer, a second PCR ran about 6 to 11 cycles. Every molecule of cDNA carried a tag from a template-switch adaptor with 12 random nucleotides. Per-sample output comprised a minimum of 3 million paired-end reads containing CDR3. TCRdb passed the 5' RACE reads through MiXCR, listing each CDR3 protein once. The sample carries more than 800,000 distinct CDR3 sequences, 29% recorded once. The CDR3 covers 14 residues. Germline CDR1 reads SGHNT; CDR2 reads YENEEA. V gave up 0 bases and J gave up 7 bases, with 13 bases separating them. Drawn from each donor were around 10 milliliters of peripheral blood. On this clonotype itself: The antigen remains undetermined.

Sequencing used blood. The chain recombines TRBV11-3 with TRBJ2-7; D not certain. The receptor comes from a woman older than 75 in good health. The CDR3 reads CASSLDQPTEEQYF. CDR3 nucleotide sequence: TGTGCCAGCAGCTTAGATCAGCCAACGGAAGAGCAGTACTTC.